This entry lists 11 T cell receptor beta chains sequenced from one sample in a study of T cells in Graves' hyperthyroidism and ophthalmopathy. Researchers took RNA transcripts and amplified the TCR beta CDR3 regions from them. The HTBI primer set served for first-round RT-PCR of the TCR CDR3. TCRdb redid the calling of the multiplex PCR reads with MiXCR, one entry per CDR3 protein. Of hundreds of thousands of distinct CDR3 sequences in the sample, around 39% were seen once. Material: blood. The origin of the receptors is a man between 18 and 35 years old with Graves' hyperthyroidism.

The chain is built from TRBV29-1 and TRBJ2-2; tentative D call: TRBD1 (6 bases). V lost 2 bases and J 0 bases, leaving 10 bases between the germline ends. The V gene's germline CDR1 is SQVTM and CDR2 ANQGSEA. This CDR3 has 15 residues. This CDR3 is CSVETGNSNTGELFF. The CDR3 nucleotides are TGCAGCGTTGAAACAGGGAACTCGAACACCGGGGAGCTGTTTTTT.

The sample holds a few counts of this clonotype. This sequence joins TRBV20-1 and TRBJ1-5; no definite D call. Trimming took off 5 bases at V and 3 bases at J, with 14 bases between the two ends. The CDR3 is 14 residues long. Per the germline V gene, CDR1 is DFQATT and CDR2 is SNEGSKA (reference sequence). In nucleotides, the CDR3 is TGCAGTGCTCGGGCGGCGGGGTCCAATCAGCCCCAGCATTTT. It yields the protein CSARAAGSNQPQHF.

The V gene is TRBV20-1, the J gene TRBJ1-1, with D unclear. Germline CDR1 is DFQATT and CDR2 is SNEGSKA (reference sequence). V was cut by 2 bases and J by 1 base, with 8 bases left in between. This CDR3 region has 13 residues. The DNA for the CDR3 is TGCAGTGCTAGATCCGAGCAGAACACTGAAGCTTTCTTT. Translated, it gives CSARSEQNTEAFF.

The rearrangement links TRBV2 to TRBJ2-5, with 7 bases matching TRBD2. The CDR3 runs to 14 residues. Unmatched junction bases numbered 13, after V lost 10 bases and J lost 5 bases. Germline V gene sequence: CDR1 SNHLY, CDR2 FYNNEI. CDR3 in DNA: TGTGCCATACTCAGCGGGGCTAACTGGGAGACCCAGTACTTC. Residues: CAILSGANWETQYF.

This clonotype was observed a handful of times. The chain uses TRBV11-2 and TRBJ1-6; D not certain. The CDR3 is 14 amino acids. Germline CDR1 is SGHAT and CDR2 is FQNNGV. The V end lost 7 bases, the J end lost 7 bases, and 14 bases lay between the germline ends. The CDR3 region is CASKRGQENSPLHF. In DNA, the CDR3 is TGTGCCAGCAAAAGAGGGCAGGAAAATTCACCCCTCCACTTT.

The chain carries TRBV29-1 and TRBJ1-4, with no clear D. The CDR3 runs 14 residues. From germline, CDR1 is SQVTM and CDR2 ANQGSEA. Trimming removed 8 bases at V and 1 base at J, with 14 bases between. CDR3 DNA: TGCAGCCAAGTGAGTGCCAGAACTAATGAAAAACTGTTTTTT. This translates into CSQVSARTNEKLFF.

This clonotype was seen repeatedly, ten times or more. The genes are TRBV25-1 and TRBJ2-7; D is uncertain. Deletions cut 0 bases from V and 3 bases from J, with 6 bases between. Germline V gene data show CDR1 as MGHDK and CDR2 as SYGVNS. There are 13 residues in the CDR3. CDR3 nucleotide sequence: TGTGCCAGCAGTGAATACAGCATCTACGAGCAGTACTTC. Translating gives CASSEYSIYEQYF.

CDR3 DNA: TGTGCCAGCAGCATCACCGGGACGGCTAGTGAGCCCCAGCATTTT. It is translated as CASSITGTASEPQHF. The chain joins TRBV7-9 to TRBJ1-5; D is possibly TRBD1 (5 bases). The germline V gene encodes CDR1 SEHNR and CDR2 FQNEAQ (reference sequence). The CDR3 loop spans 15 amino acids. The germline V and J ends were trimmed by 5 bases and 8 bases, with 19 bases remaining between them.

This sequence joins TRBV20-1 and TRBJ2-7; 9 bases agree with TRBD2. This CDR3 is built from 13 residues. CDR1 is DFQATT and CDR2 is SNEGSKA in the germline V gene (reference sequence). Trimming at V came to 5 bases and at J to 7 bases, leaving 9 bases not matched to a gene. CDR3 nucleotides: TGCAGTGCTGATCCGGGACTAGCTCAAGAGCAGTACTTC. This encodes CSADPGLAQEQYF.

This clonotype was seen only a few times. The chain carries TRBV9 and TRBJ2-2; D unclear. V was pared by 0 bases and J by 7 bases, with 4 bases between. The CDR3 consists of 12 residues. Germline lookup yields CDR1 SGDLS and CDR2 YYNGEE. The CDR3 DNA follows: TGTGCCAGCAGCGTAGCACACGGGGAGCTGTTTTTT. Protein sequence: CASSVAHGELFF.

This clonotype was seen a few times. The chain uses TRBV10-3 and TRBJ1-5; 10 bases fit TRBD1. The germline gives CDR1 ENHRY, CDR2 SYGVKD. The CDR3 has 14 residues. J gave up 2 bases and V 10 bases, and 5 bases lay outside the gene matches. The CDR3 sequence is CATGTGARNQPQHF. CDR3 DNA: TGTGCCACCGGGACAGGGGCCCGCAATCAGCCCCAGCATTTT.